This TCR beta chain was identified during a study of blood T cell repertoires in COVID-19. Study summary: Researchers got acute and convalescent COVID-19 samples from the United States, Italy and Spain. The analysed material was cDNA or gDNA that came from T cells, B-cell-depleted T cells, or PBMCs.

Unmatched junction bases numbered 13, after V lost 5 bases and J lost 8 bases. The V gene's germline CDR1 is SEHNR and CDR2 FQNEAQ (reference sequence). The length of the CDR3 is 15 residues. The table lists this clone with a count of one. Cohort 3 recovered donors had two negative PCRs, clearance, or symptom resolution. Generated by immunoSEQ multiplex PCR, the TCRdb table keeps only in-frame clones and is missing some. The sample yields around 300,000 clones, around nine tenths seen once. The gene calls are TRBV7-9 and TRBJ1-2; 8 positions agree with TRBD1. The TCR sequence derives from a woman in her thirties or forties who had recovered from COVID-19. The sequenced sample consisted of PBMCs or T cells enriched from blood (not recorded which). Here the CDR3 reads CASSPGVGTGEGYTF. DNA of the CDR3: TGTGCCAGCAGCCCAGGGGTCGGGACAGGAGAAGGCTACACCTTC.